One sample yielded the 2 T cell receptor beta chains listed below, sequenced in a study of CD8+ T cells in alopecia areata. The treatment denotes: oral pan-JAK inhibitor, 5-10 mg twice daily. The authors extracted RNA and reverse transcribed it into cDNA as the sequencing template. Clones were sequenced by immunoSEQ multiplex PCR, and TCRdb holds only the in-frame ones, with some missing. Of around 190,000 clones listed, around 60% were seen once; the top ten hold 0.65% to 0.7%. Sequences were derived from CD4+ T cells sorted from blood, sampled at week 4, from a patient treated with tofacitinib. These receptors came from a human donor with alopecia areata.

The V call is TRBV5-1, the J call TRBJ2-1; 7 bases map to TRBD2. The junction had 8 bases not matched to a gene; V was cut back by 2 bases and J by 6 bases. Per the germline V gene, CDR1 is SGHRS and CDR2 is YFSETQ. The CDR3 covers 15 residues. CDR3 sequence (DNA): TGCGCCAGCAGCTTCGGCGGGAGCTCGGGCAATGAGCAGTTCTTC. As protein: CASSFGGSSGNEQFF. The complete variable domain, with remaining parts taken from reference TRBV5-1 and TRBJ2-1, reads KAGVTQTPRYLIKTRGQQVTLSCSPISGHRSVSWYQQTPGQGLQFLFEYFSETQRNKGNFPGRFSGRQFSNSRSEMNVSTLELGDSALYLCASSFGGSSGNEQFFGPGTRLTVL.

The chain is built from TRBV2 and TRBJ1-1; D remains ambiguous. The V end was cut by 6 bases, the J end by 0 bases, with 5 bases between. CDR3 length: 12 residues. Germline CDR1 and CDR2: SNHLY and FYNNEI. The CDR3: CASRLMNTEAFF. In nucleotides, the CDR3 is TGTGCCAGCAGACTAATGAACACTGAAGCTTTCTTT. The whole variable domain, remainder taken from reference TRBV2 and TRBJ1-1, is EPEVTQTPSHQVTQMGQEVILRCVPISNHLYFYWYRQILGQKVEFLVSFYNNEISEKSEIFDDQFSVERPDGSNFTLKIRSTKLEDSAMYFCASRLMNTEAFFGQGTRLTVV.